This T cell receptor (beta chain) was retrieved from a study of T-cell reconstitution after alpha-beta-depleted transplantation in children. Whole-study results and caveats: Several hundred expanded graft clones reportedly gave rise to the alpha-beta T cells present about two months after transplant. After one year, T-cell counts and TCRbeta diversity mostly came from new T cells.

Germline loops: CDR1 MGHDK, CDR2 SYGVNS. V was shortened by 7 bases and J by 3 bases, with 13 bases between the two germline ends. This CDR3 is built from 13 residues. This clonotype has only a few counts. The target antigen is unknown. For TCRbeta, the library was prepared with unique molecular identifiers. TCRdb fed the PCR reads into MiXCR, producing one record per CDR3 protein. Of approximately 220,000 distinct CDR3 sequences in the sample, about a sixth were seen once. Sequences were derived from PBMCs, mostly from graft donor cells, sampled 360 days after TCRalphabeta/CD19-depleted stem cell transplant. This clonotype was obtained from a male patient under 10 years old who had a stem cell transplant for acute lymphoblastic leukemia, so the T cells may come from the graft donor. The chain is built from TRBV25-1 and TRBJ2-7; TRBD2 is a possible D gene (7 bases). CDR3 residues: CASTRGAGYEQYF. The CDR3 coding sequence is TGTGCCAGCACCCGGGGGGCTGGCTACGAGCAGTACTTC.